These T cell receptor beta chains were read from a single sample in a study of T cell responses to AZD1222 COVID-19 vaccine. Profiled with immunoSEQ multiplex PCR; TCRdb holds only in-frame clones, not every one. The data hold 100,000 to 120,000 clones, with 80% to 95% observed a single time. The material sequenced was peripheral blood, taken 28 days after the second AZD1222 dose. The receptors were gathered from an adult who received the AZD1222 COVID-19 vaccine. CDR3s include the opening cysteine and the closing phenylalanine or tryptophan. A D gene is named only where the DNA matches it firmly.

D,J,V,CDR3
-,TRBJ1-2,TRBV5-5,CASSLDPGTGYGYTF
-,TRBJ1-3,TRBV7-9,CASSLGSGNTIYF
-,TRBJ2-7,TRBV2,CASSDGPSYEQYF
TRBD2,TRBJ2-3,TRBV5-8,CASSLETSADTQYF
TRBD2,TRBJ2-7,TRBV7-6,CASSLAGGAYEQYF
-,TRBJ2-2,TRBV5-8,CASTVGGLPNTGELFF
-,TRBJ1-1,TRBV7-9,CASTLGFTEAFF
-,TRBJ2-3,TRBV11-3,CASSSPGPTTDTQYF
-,TRBJ2-3,TRBV9,CASSVAQPSTDTQYF
-,TRBJ1-5,TRBV18,CASSPPQMPGGQPQHF
-,TRBJ2-7,TRBV3-1/TRBV3-2,CASSQVRYCRGRAGYEQYF
-,TRBJ1-5,TRBV7-2,CASSLARGDQPQHF
-,TRBJ1-1,TRBV18,CASSIATGPNTEAFF